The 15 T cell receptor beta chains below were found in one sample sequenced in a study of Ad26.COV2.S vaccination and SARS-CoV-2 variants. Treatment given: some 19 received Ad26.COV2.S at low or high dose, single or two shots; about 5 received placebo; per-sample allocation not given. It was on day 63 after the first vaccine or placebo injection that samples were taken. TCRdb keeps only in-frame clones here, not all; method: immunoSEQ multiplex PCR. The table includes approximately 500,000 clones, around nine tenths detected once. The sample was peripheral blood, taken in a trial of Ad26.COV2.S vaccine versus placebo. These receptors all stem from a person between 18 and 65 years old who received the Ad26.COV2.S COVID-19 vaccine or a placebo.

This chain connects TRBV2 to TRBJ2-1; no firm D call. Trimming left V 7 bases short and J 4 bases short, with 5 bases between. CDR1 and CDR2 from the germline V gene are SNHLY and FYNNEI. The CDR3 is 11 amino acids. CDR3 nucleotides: TGTGCCAGCAATGGGTACAATGAGCAGTTCTTC. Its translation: CASNGYNEQFF.

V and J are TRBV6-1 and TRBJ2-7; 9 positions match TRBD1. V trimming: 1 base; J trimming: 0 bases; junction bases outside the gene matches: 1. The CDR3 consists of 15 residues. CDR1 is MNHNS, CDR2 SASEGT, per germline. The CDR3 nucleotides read TGTGCCAGCAGTGAAGGGACAGGGGACTCCTACGAGCAGTACTTC. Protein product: CASSEGTGDSYEQYF.

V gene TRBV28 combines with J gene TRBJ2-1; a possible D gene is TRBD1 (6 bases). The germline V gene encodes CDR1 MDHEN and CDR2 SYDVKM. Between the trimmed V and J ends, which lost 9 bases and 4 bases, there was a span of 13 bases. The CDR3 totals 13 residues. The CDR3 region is CASLGAQYNEQFF. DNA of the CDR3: TGTGCCAGTTTGGGGGCACAGTACAATGAGCAGTTCTTC. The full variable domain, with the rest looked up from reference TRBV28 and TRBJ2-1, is DVKVTQSSRYLVKRTGEKVFLECVQDMDHENMFWYRQDPGLGLRLIYFSYDVKMKEKGDIPEGYSVSREKKERFSLILESASTNQTSMYLCASLGAQYNEQFFGPGTRLTVL.

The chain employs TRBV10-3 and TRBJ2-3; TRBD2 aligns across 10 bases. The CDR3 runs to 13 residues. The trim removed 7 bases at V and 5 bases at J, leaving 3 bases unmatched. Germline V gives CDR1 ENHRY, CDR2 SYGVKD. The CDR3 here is CAITVAGGDTQYF. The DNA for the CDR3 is TGTGCCATCACTGTAGCGGGGGGAGATACGCAGTATTTT.

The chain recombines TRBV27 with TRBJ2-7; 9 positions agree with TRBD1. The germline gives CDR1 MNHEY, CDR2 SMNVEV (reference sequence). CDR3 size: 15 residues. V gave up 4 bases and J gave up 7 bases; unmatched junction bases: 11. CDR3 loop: CASSSSGQGTDEQYF. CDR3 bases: TGTGCCAGCAGTTCCTCGGGACAGGGAACAGATGAGCAGTACTTC.

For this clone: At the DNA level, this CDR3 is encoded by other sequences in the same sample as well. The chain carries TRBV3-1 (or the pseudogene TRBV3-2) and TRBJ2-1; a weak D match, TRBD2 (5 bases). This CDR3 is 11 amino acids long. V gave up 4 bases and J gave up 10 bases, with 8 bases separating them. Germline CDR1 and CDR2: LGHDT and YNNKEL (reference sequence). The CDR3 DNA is TGTGCCAGCAGCCGCAGCGGCGAGCAGTTCTTC. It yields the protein CASSRSGEQFF.

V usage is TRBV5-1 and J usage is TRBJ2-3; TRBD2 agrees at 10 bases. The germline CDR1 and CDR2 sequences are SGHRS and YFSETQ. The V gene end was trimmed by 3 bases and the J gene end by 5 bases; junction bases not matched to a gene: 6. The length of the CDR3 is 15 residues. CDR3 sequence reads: CASSWLAGVVDTQYF. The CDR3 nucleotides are TGCGCCAGCAGCTGGCTAGCGGGAGTAGTAGATACGCAGTATTTT.

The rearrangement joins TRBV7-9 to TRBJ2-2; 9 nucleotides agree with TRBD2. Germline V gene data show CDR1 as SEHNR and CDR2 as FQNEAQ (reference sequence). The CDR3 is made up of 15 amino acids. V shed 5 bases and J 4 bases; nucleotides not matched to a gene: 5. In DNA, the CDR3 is TGTGCCAGCAGCGCCTTAGCGGGAGCCACCGGGGAGCTGTTTTTT. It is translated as CASSALAGATGELFF.

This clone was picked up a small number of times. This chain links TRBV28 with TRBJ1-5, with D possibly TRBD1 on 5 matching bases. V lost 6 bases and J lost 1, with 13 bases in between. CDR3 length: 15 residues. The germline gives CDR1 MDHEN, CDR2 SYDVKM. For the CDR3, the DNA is TGTGCCAGCAGGATTCTACAGGTCAGCAATCAGCCCCAGCATTTT. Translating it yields CASRILQVSNQPQHF.

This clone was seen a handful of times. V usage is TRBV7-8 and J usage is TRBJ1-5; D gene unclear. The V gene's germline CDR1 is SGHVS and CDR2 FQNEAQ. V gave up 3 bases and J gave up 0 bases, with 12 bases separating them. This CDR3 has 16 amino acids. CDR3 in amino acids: CASSFSQRDSNQPQHF. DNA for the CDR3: TGTGCCAGCAGCTTTTCACAGCGGGATAGCAATCAGCCCCAGCATTTT.

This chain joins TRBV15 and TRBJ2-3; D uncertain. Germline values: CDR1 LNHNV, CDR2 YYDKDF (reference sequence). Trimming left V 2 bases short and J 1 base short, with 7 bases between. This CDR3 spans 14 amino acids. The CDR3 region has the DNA TGTGCCACCAGCAGATCAGCCGGCACAGATACGCAGTATTTT. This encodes CATSRSAGTDTQYF.

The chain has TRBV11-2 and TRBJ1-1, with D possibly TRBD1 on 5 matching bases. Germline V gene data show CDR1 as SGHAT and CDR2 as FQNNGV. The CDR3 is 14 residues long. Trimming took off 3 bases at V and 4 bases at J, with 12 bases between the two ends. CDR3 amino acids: CASSFYGGFTEAFF. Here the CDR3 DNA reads TGTGCCAGCAGCTTTTATGGGGGGTTCACTGAAGCTTTCTTT.

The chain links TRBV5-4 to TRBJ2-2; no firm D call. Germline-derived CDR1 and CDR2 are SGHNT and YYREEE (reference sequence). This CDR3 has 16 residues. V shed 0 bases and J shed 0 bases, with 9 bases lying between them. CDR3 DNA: TGTGCCAGCAGCTTGGAGTTTGGTGCGAACACCGGGGAGCTGTTTTTT. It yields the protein CASSLEFGANTGELFF.

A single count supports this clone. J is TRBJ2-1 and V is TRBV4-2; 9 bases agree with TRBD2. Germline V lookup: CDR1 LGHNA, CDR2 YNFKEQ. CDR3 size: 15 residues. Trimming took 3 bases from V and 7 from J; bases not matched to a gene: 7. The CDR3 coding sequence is TGTGCCAGCAGCCAGCCTAGCGGGATAAAAAATGAGCAGTTCTTC. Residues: CASSQPSGIKNEQFF.

CDR3 residues: CASSMTGAQWNEQFF. CDR3 nucleotides: TGTGCCAGCAGCATGACAGGTGCCCAGTGGAATGAGCAGTTCTTC. The gene calls are TRBV5-6 and TRBJ2-1; the D gene is possibly TRBD1 (6 bases). This CDR3 region has 15 residues. Looked up from germline, CDR1 is SGHDT and CDR2 is YYEEEE. With 4 bases removed from V and 7 bases from J, the gap between germline ends came to 18 bases.